This entry concerns a single TCR beta chain. Its specificity is not known. This record comes from a study of T cell clones after liver transplantation. On the study more broadly: TCRbeta sequencing after a pre-transplant mixed lymphocyte reaction identified graft-donor-reactive clones, later tracked in post-transplant blood. Apart from three HCV-positive recipients, transplants were for non-autoimmune, non-viral reasons. Study results and caveats: A larger donor-reactive than third-party decline suggested partial antigen-specific deletion.

CD3+CD4+ and CD3+CD8+ cells were FACS-sorted from thawed unstimulated PBMCs. The germline gives CDR1 SGHTS, CDR2 YDEGEE. V was clipped by 2 bases and J by 5 bases, with 13 bases between them. The CDR3 sequence is 15 residues long. Some clones are missing from TCRdb's copy, which holds only in-frame ones; the method was immunoSEQ multiplex PCR. The data show 85,000 to 130,000 clones, with around four fifths seen just once and 0.99% held by the top ten. V gene TRBV5-8 combines with J gene TRBJ1-4; D is perhaps TRBD1 (6 bases). This TCR derives from a human donor who received a liver transplant. The specimen comprised CD4+ T cells from blood, sampled before liver transplant. For the CDR3, the DNA is TGTGCCAGCAGCTTTATGGACAGCAACAATGAAAAACTGTTTTTT. It codes for CASSFMDSNNEKLFF.